This T cell receptor beta chain emerged from a study of cytomegalovirus exposure and HLA in healthy donors. The study's findings and limits: Some public TCRs appeared in many individuals, while most sequences were rare.

The PCR used 60 Vbeta and 13 Jbeta primers. TCRdb's table, derived via immunoSEQ multiplex PCR, lists solely in-frame clones and lacks some. This table has 150,000 to 200,000 clones, 77% appearing once. Comments on this clone: Its cognate antigen is unknown.

The sequence derives from a man aged 18 to 29 in good health and CMV-seronegative. Sequencing was done on a sample of PBMCs.

The DNA of the CDR3 is TGTGCCAGCAGCGCGTGGGCTGGTGGCTACACCTTC. Protein sequence: CASSAWAGGYTF. This chain connects TRBV5-4 to TRBJ1-2; D is uncertain. The V end was cut by 4 bases, the J end by 7 bases, with 11 bases between. Germline CDR1 and CDR2: SGHNT and YYREEE (reference sequence). The CDR3 has 12 amino acids.